Reported below is one T cell receptor (beta chain). This clonotype was observed a handful of times. Its antigen is currently not known. No base-level quality is on record; no much larger clone is a single base apart. The time point label, as the study defines it: persistent/refractory GD, antithyroid drugs over 5 years with positive TRAb. For both TCR sequencing and RNA sequencing, RNA was extracted from PBMCs in TRIzol. The diagnosis of Graves' disease was made according to American Thyroid Association guidelines. Patients for the study were recruited at an endocrinology department in Xi'an, China. Each patient gave about 10 milliliters of peripheral blood, collected in an EDTA anticoagulant tube. Ficoll Paque Plus density gradient separation was used to isolate PBMCs, and no further T cell sorting was performed. An Agilent 2100 Bioanalyzer and agarose gel were used to check RNA quality, and a NanoDrop 2000 was used to measure RNA concentration.

CDR1 WSHSY and CDR2 SAAADI were looked up in the germline V gene. The germline V end is reduced by 1 base and the J end by 7 bases; junction bases left unmatched: 5. The CDR3 spans 15 residues, from the cysteine through the phenylalanine. The retained sequence is limited to the CDR3, 45 bases, with the frame set at the first base. Preparation of the library involved multiplex PCR. For sequencing, an Illumina HiSeq 4000 was employed. iRepertoire HTBI primers and Arm-PCR amplification of CDR3 regions were used to construct TCR beta libraries. PCR products were gel purified before sequencing. Under the source paper's analysis protocol: Gene usage analysis of CDR3 amino acid clonotypes relied on the roughly 60 TRBV and about 13 TRBJ segments identified across samples. Filtered high-quality paired reads were merged into contigs using COPE and FqMerger. BLAST was used to align contigs to the IMGT TRBV, TRBD and TRBJ reference genes, and CDR3 was defined following IMGT. Highly expanded clones were defined as clonotypes with a frequency above 0.1%. Shannon entropy was used to measure repertoire diversity, and the Gini coefficient was used to measure V-J evenness. Clonotypes shared by more than one individual were considered public. TCRdb's own reprocessing of the public reads used fastp at Q25 and MiXCR and kept productive beta chains. For every CDR3 protein sequence, its rows merge into one entry that carries the most common genes and DNA. V and J calls and clone size were set by TCRdb, not the authors. For this sample the table gives around 510,000 distinct CDR3 sequences, of which about a fifth were detected only once. The ten top clones hold 6.5% to 8% of the sample.

The entry originates in a study of regulatory T cells in long-lasting Graves disease (dated by TCRdb to the early 2020s). Context from the whole study: Persistent Graves' disease was defined as persistently positive TSH receptor autoantibodies together with antithyroid drug treatment for over 5 years. The study was conducted in China and was registered as a clinical trial. This study used TCR sequencing and RNA sequencing of peripheral blood to compare persistent Graves' disease patients against newly diagnosed Graves' disease patients. Persistent Graves' disease patients in the clinical cohort had taken antithyroid drugs for approximately 9.5 years on average. A total of around 35 samples were covered by TCR sequencing, comprising 13 persistent and around 20 newly diagnosed Graves' disease patients.

Broader findings and caveats from the paper: The authors acknowledged the small sample size as a limitation that may reduce accuracy. Persistent disease showed preferential use of TRBV28, TRBJ1-2 and TRBJ2-5, whereas newly diagnosed disease favored TRBV20-1 and TRBJ2-1. A larger number of public clonotypes was shared among persistent patients (2,741) than among newly diagnosed patients (around 880). Peripheral blood alone was examined, since thyroid tissue, which constituted the primary lesion, could not be accessed. Lower TCR Shannon entropy and fewer highly expanded clones were observed in persistent Graves' disease patients than in newly diagnosed patients, which suggested clonal expansion. Sequencing and analysis were restricted to the TCR beta chain.

The sequence was collected from a female donor with Graves disease. The sample in question was peripheral blood mononuclear cells (PBMCs), obtained when the disease was refractory, from a patient treated with antithyroid drugs. The V gene is TRBV10-2 and the J gene is TRBJ2-1; 9 bases in between match TRBD2. At the DNA level, the sequence is TGCGCCAGCAGTGAGTGGCGGGAGGGTAGAAATGAGCAGTTCTTC. Translation gives CASSEWREGRNEQFF.